A selection of T cell receptor beta chains follows, all from one sample in a study of CD8+CD57+ T cells in acquired aplastic anemia. TCRdb called the reads again in MiXCR, with one record for every CDR3 protein. The table lists around 180,000 distinct CDR3 sequences, about 64% of them singletons, with around 45% in the top ten. The sample was sorted CD4+, CD8+, or CD8+CD57+ T cells (not recorded which) from PBMCs. Every receptor here comes from a human donor with severe aplastic anemia or a healthy control (not recorded which). The CDR3 runs from the conserved cysteine through the conserved F or W. The D gene is left open where the match is weak. For some rows the clone size is stated as once, few or many, or as a class when expanded; others skip it.

NA TRBJ2-7 TRBV10-2 once TGCGCCAGCAGTGGTGGACAGTACTCCTACGAGCAGTACTTC CASSGGQYSYEQYF
NA TRBJ1-2 TRBV19 NA TGTGCCAGTAGTACCGACGCGGCAGGGCTCTCCTATGGCTACACCTTC CASSTDAAGLSYGYTF
TRBD1 TRBJ1-1 TRBV20-1 NA TGCAGTGCTAGAGAGGGACAGGGAAACACTGAAGCTTTCTTT CSAREGQGNTEAFF
NA TRBJ2-5 TRBV2 NA TGTGCCAGCAGTCCCCGGGAGAGGGTTCCCTTGTGTCCTGACCAAGAGACCCAGTACTTC CASSPRERVPLCPDQETQYF
TRBD1 TRBJ2-7 TRBV12-3/TRBV12-4 few TGTGCCAGCAGTTCGGACAGGGTTTTCTACGAGCAGTACTTC CASSSDRVFYEQYF
TRBD1 TRBJ2-3 TRBV19 NA TGTGCCAGTAGTATAGGGGACAGGAGCACAGATACGCAGTATTTT CASSIGDRSTDTQYF
NA TRBJ1-1 TRBV24-1 NA TGTGCCACCCAAATATGGGGGACTGAAGCTTTCTTT CATQIWGTEAFF
NA TRBJ2-7 TRBV7-9 NA TGTGCCAGCAGCTCCGTCCTATACGAGCAGTACTTC CASSSVLYEQYF
NA TRBJ2-4 TRBV14 NA TGTGCCAGCAGCCAAGGCCAGTATGGCATTCAGTACTTC CASSQGQYGIQYF
NA TRBJ1-1 TRBV20-1 NA TGCAGTGCTAGGCAGCCGAACACTGAAGCTTTCTTT CSARQPNTEAFF
NA TRBJ1-6 TRBV7-9 NA TGTGCCAGCAGCCTCGGCGAGTTTGAATCACCCCTCCACTTT CASSLGEFESPLHF
NA TRBJ2-7 TRBV7-2 NA TGTGCCAGCAGCTTAGGTCAGTCGGTTACCGAGCAGTACTTC CASSLGQSVTEQYF
NA TRBJ2-3 TRBV2 NA TGTGCCAGCGTCGGCCTTCTTAGCACAGATACGCAGTATTTT CASVGLLSTDTQYF
TRBD1 TRBJ2-3 TRBV6-4 NA TGTGCCAGCAGTAACAGGGGTAGCACAGATACGCAGTATTTT CASSNRGSTDTQYF
NA TRBJ2-7 TRBV7-8 few TGTGCCAGCAGCTCGGGAGAACTCTACGAGCAGTACTTC CASSSGELYEQYF
NA TRBJ2-5 TRBV20-1 NA TGCAGTGCTAGGTTGAGTCAAGAGACCCAGTACTTC CSARLSQETQYF
NA TRBJ2-7 TRBV20-1 NA TGCAGTGCTAGAGACTGGTCGGGAAGGTACGAGCAGTACTTC CSARDWSGRYEQYF
NA TRBJ1-6 TRBV19 once TGTGCCAGTAGTATAGGGTATAATTCACCCCTCCACTTT CASSIGYNSPLHF
NA TRBJ1-4 TRBV20-1 NA TGCAGTGCTAGTCTGCCGACAGCAACTAATGAAAAACTGTTTTTT CSASLPTATNEKLFF
NA TRBJ2-1 TRBV2 NA TGTGCCAGCAGTGAAGTACAGAACAATGAGCAGTTCTTC CASSEVQNNEQFF
NA TRBJ2-7 TRBV5-1 NA TGCGCCAGCAGCTTGGAACAGACCTACGAGCAGTACTTC CASSLEQTYEQYF
NA TRBJ2-7 TRBV7-2 few TGTGCCAGCAGCTTCACGACGATCTACGAGCAGTACTTC CASSFTTIYEQYF
TRBD1 TRBJ1-6 TRBV12-3/TRBV12-4 NA TGTGCCAGCTCCGCCAGGGGGCGCGTACCCCTCCACTTT CASSARGRVPLHF
NA TRBJ2-5 TRBV19 NA TGCTCCAGCCGCAAAGCGTTTCAAGAGACCCAGTACTTC CSSRKAFQETQYF
NA TRBJ2-1 TRBV29-1 many TGCAGCTTGCAGGGGGAGGGCCCCGGAGATGAGCAGTTCTTC CSLQGEGPGDEQFF
TRBD1 TRBJ1-5 TRBV12-3/TRBV12-4 NA TGTGCCAGCAGTCCGGACAGGGGGATTGTGCCCCAGCATTTT CASSPDRGIVPQHF
NA TRBJ2-1 TRBV15 NA TGTGCCACCAGCAGATCCGGGTCGGGAGAGCAGTTCTTC CATSRSGSGEQFF
NA TRBJ2-7 TRBV4-3 many TGCGCCAGCAGCCAAGATGCCCAGGTCGGCTACGAGCAGTACTTC CASSQDAQVGYEQYF
NA TRBJ1-1 TRBV6-5 NA TGTGCCAGCAGTTATCCCGGAGGGACTGAAGCTTTCTTT CASSYPGGTEAFF
NA TRBJ1-2 TRBV11-2 few TGTGCCAGCAGCTTCTCATATCGGGCGTCACCCCGGGGTGGCTACACCTTC CASSFSYRASPRGGYTF
NA TRBJ2-7 TRBV28 many TGTGCCAGCAGTCCCAGATTATACGAGCAGTACTTC CASSPRLYEQYF
NA TRBJ1-6 TRBV20-1 few TGCAGTGCGGAGCACCTCGGGCAGGAGCATTCACCCCTCCACTTT CSAEHLGQEHSPLHF
NA TRBJ2-5 TRBV15 NA TGTGCCACCAGCAGAGGTGGGGAGACCCAGTACTTC CATSRGGETQYF
NA TRBJ2-2 TRBV15 NA TGTGCCAATCTCACATGGACCGGGGAGCTGCTTTTT CANLTWTGELLF
NA TRBJ2-7 TRBV12-3/TRBV12-4 few TGTGCCAGCAGCGCACAGGGCCCGTCCTCCTACGAGCAGTACTTC CASSAQGPSSYEQYF
NA TRBJ2-5 TRBV5-8 many TGTGCCACTCAACAGGTGGGGTACCAAGAGACCCAGTACTTC CATQQVGYQETQYF
NA TRBJ2-1 TRBV2 NA TGTGCCAGCAGTGAAGGGTTATGGAATGAGCAGTTCTTC CASSEGLWNEQFF
NA TRBJ2-7 TRBV6-2/TRBV6-3 many TGTGCCAGCAGTTACTTAGCACTCTCCTACGAGCAGTACTTC CASSYLALSYEQYF
TRBD2 TRBJ2-1 TRBV25-1 NA TGTGCCAGCAGCCTCCCCTTCCTCCTAGCGGGATCTTACAATGAGCAGTTCTTC CASSLPFLLAGSYNEQFF
TRBD2 TRBJ2-7 TRBV7-2 NA TGTGCCAGCAGCTTCATGCGGTACGGACTAGCGGGCGAGCAGTACTTC CASSFMRYGLAGEQYF
NA TRBJ1-2 TRBV7-9 NA TGTGCCAGCAGCTTAGTAGCAGGGGTTGACTATGGCTACACCTTC CASSLVAGVDYGYTF